This T cell receptor (beta chain) stems from a study of T cell repertoires in cytomegalovirus infection. Findings and caveats of the study: Ex vivo, HLA-C-restricted CMV-specific TCR beta clonotypes prevailed over the rest of the response.

TCRdb recomputed calls from the reads with MiXCR, one row per CDR3 protein. The sample has some 900,000 distinct CDR3 sequences, about 33% seen once; the top ten hold 9.5% to 15%. This clonotype was counted ten times or more. The antigen is not known. This CDR3 contains 12 residues. The germline CDR1 and CDR2 sequences are SNHLY and FYNNEI. Trimming took off 7 bases at V and 0 bases at J, with 4 bases between the two ends. The rearrangement uses TRBV2 and TRBJ1-3; D is undetermined. Here the sequenced sample was cultured CD8+ T cells from PBMCs, taken from culture after CMV antigen stimulation. The clonotype comes from a human donor in good health (CMV status not recorded). Some clones in this sample may be carry-over from other donors' samples. CDR3 nucleotides: TGTGCCAGCATTTCCTCTGGAAACACCATATATTTT. This sequence encodes CASISSGNTIYF.